This entry lists 10 T cell receptor beta chains sequenced from one sample in a study of blood T cell repertoires in COVID-19. The assay was immunoSEQ multiplex PCR, and TCRdb's table has in-frame clones only and misses some. Of fewer than 75,000 clones detected, around 84% appear once; the ten largest clones hold 5.5% to 8.5%. Input material: peripheral blood. Receptors originate from a man between 50 and 59 years old with active COVID-19.

The V call is TRBV24-1, the J call TRBJ2-1, with TRBD1 matching 9 bases. Germline assignment: CDR1 KGHDR and CDR2 SFDVKD. The CDR3 consists of 16 residues. Germline trimming cut 4 bases from V and 4 bases from J; bases unmatched to any gene: 7. In nucleotides, the CDR3 is TGTGCCACCAGTGAAACAGGGGGCGCGGAGTACAATGAGCAGTTCTTC. Protein product: CATSETGGAEYNEQFF.

The chain joins TRBV14 to TRBJ1-2, with TRBD1 identical over 10 bases. J gave up 8 bases and V 4 bases, and 10 bases lay outside the gene matches. This CDR3 has 15 amino acids. Germline values: CDR1 SGHDN, CDR2 FVKESK. The CDR3 bases are TGTGCCAGCAGCCCTTTAGCCGGGACAGGGGCCGGCTACACCTTC. This gives the protein CASSPLAGTGAGYTF.

This sequence joins TRBV18 and TRBJ1-4; 9 positions match TRBD1. CDR3 length: 13 residues. Trimming took 3 bases from V and 8 from J; bases not matched to a gene: 1. Looked up from germline, CDR1 is KGHSH and CDR2 is LQKENI. The CDR3 DNA follows: TGTGCCAGCTCACCCGGACAGGGGGAAAAACTGTTTTTT. Translating it yields CASSPGQGEKLFF.

V usage is TRBV19 and J usage is TRBJ2-1, with 7 bases lining up with TRBD1. Trimming removed 3 bases from V and 6 bases from J; junction bases left unmatched: 5. This CDR3 is 14 amino acids long. Germline V gene sequence: CDR1 LNHDA, CDR2 SQIVND (reference sequence). The CDR3 is CASSMGQFGNEQFF. CDR3 nucleotides: TGTGCCAGTAGTATGGGACAGTTTGGCAATGAGCAGTTCTTC.

V is TRBV6-5 and J is TRBJ2-7; TRBD1 aligns across 7 bases. CDR1 and CDR2 from the germline V gene are MNHEY and SVGAGI. The CDR3 has 14 residues. Trimming at V came to 7 bases and at J to 3 bases, leaving 9 bases not matched to a gene. CDR3 region: CASTGTGAHYEQYF. In DNA form, the CDR3 reads TGTGCCAGCACCGGAACAGGGGCCCACTACGAGCAGTACTTC.

The chain has TRBV11-3 and TRBJ1-1; 7 bases align to TRBD1. CDR3 size: 15 residues. Trimming removed 4 bases from V and 0 bases from J; junction bases left unmatched: 5. Germline CDR1 SGHNT, CDR2 YENEEA. The DNA for the CDR3 is TGTGCCAGCAGCTCACCCAGGGGGGTGAACACTGAAGCTTTCTTT. Residues: CASSSPRGVNTEAFF.

This chain links TRBV5-6 with TRBJ2-5; D is perhaps TRBD2 (5 bases). Germline V gene lookup returns CDR1 SGHDT and CDR2 YYEEEE. The CDR3 covers 15 residues. The V gene lost 4 bases and the J gene lost 1 base, with 14 bases spanning the gap. CDR3 residues: CASSPTRGFQETQYF. CDR3 bases: TGTGCCAGCAGCCCCACCCGGGGTTTCCAAGAGACCCAGTACTTC.

This clone was seen only once. The chain is built from TRBV7-2 and TRBJ1-2, with D possibly being TRBD1 (5 bases). This CDR3 region has 14 residues. CDR1 is SGHTA, CDR2 FQGNSA, per germline. With 1 base removed from V and 4 bases from J, the gap between germline ends came to 10 bases. CDR3 DNA sequence: TGTGCCAGCAGCTTAGTCGGGGGGGGCTATGGCTACACCTTC. Its translation is CASSLVGGGYGYTF. The entire variable domain, with the rest obtained from reference TRBV7-2 and TRBJ1-2, is as follows: GAGVSQSPSNKVTEKGKDVELRCDPISGHTALYWYRQSLGQGLEFLIYFQGNSAPDKSGLPSDRFSAERTGGSVSTLTIQRTQQEDSAVYLCASSLVGGGYGYTFGSGTRLTVV.

This clone has a single count. CDR3 protein: CASSDRDREGETQYF. The CDR3 DNA follows: TGTGCCAGCAGCGACCGGGACAGGGAGGGGGAGACCCAGTACTTC. J is TRBJ2-5 and V is TRBV11-3; 9 bases line up with TRBD1. Looked up from germline, CDR1 is SGHNT and CDR2 is YENEEA. This CDR3 is 15 amino acids long. J gave up 5 bases and V 5 bases, and 9 bases lay outside the gene matches.

The V and J genes are TRBV12-3 or TRBV12-4 and TRBJ1-2; D is unresolved. The CDR3 length is 12 residues. Trimming removed 4 bases from V and 8 bases from J, with 11 bases in between. The CDR3 spells CASSSNGNGYTF. The CDR3 DNA is TGTGCCAGCAGTTCAAACGGTAACGGCTACACCTTC.